Below are 24 T cell receptor beta chains sequenced from a single sample in a study of cytomegalovirus exposure and HLA in healthy donors. The PCR made use of 60 Vbeta and 13 Jbeta primers. Clones were sequenced by immunoSEQ multiplex PCR, and TCRdb holds only the in-frame ones, with some missing. In the table there are some 44,000 clones, roughly 87% of which are singletons. Source material: PBMCs. The receptors here all came from a woman aged 40 to 55 in good health and CMV-seropositive.

This sequence joins TRBV30 and TRBJ1-2; D gene unclear. CDR1 and CDR2 from the germline V gene are GTSNPN and SVGIG (reference sequence). This CDR3 comprises 11 residues. The V end lost 2 bases, the J end lost 8 bases, and 9 bases lay between the germline ends. As DNA, the CDR3 is TGTGCCTGGAGTAAGACTTGGGGCTACACCTTC. This translates into CAWSKTWGYTF.

The genes are TRBV23-1 and TRBJ2-5; 8 bases line up with TRBD1. TRBV23-1 is an ORF, and what it does is uncertain. V was clipped by 0 bases and J by 7 bases; unmatched bases: 7. CDR3 size: 15 residues. CDR3 nucleotides: TGCGCCAGCAGTCAATCGACGGGAACAGGGGGGACCCAGTACTTC. Its protein product is CASSQSTGTGGTQYF.

A few counts support this clone. This sequence joins TRBV28 and TRBJ2-7; D possibly corresponds to TRBD2 (5 bases). Germline CDR1 is MDHEN and CDR2 is SYDVKM. V was trimmed by 2 bases and J by 1 base, leaving 9 bases between them. CDR3 length: 14 amino acids. Here the CDR3 reads CASSLGRGSYEQYF. The CDR3 coding sequence is TGTGCCAGCAGTTTAGGCCGCGGGTCCTACGAGCAGTACTTC.

This rearrangement joins TRBV11-2 to TRBJ1-5; tentative D call: TRBD1 (6 bases). This CDR3 contains 15 residues. Germline V CDR1 and CDR2: SGHAT, FQNNGV. V lost 5 bases and J 4 bases, leaving 15 bases between the germline ends. The CDR3 nucleotides read TGTGCCAGCAGCCCTTCCCAGGGGTTGAATCAGCCCCAGCATTTT. It encodes CASSPSQGLNQPQHF.

The rearrangement links TRBV6-6 to TRBJ1-4, with 9 positions matching TRBD1. The CDR3 spans 14 residues. The J segment lost 8 bases and the V segment lost 6 bases, leaving 7 bases of the junction unmatched. Germline V gives CDR1 MNHNY, CDR2 SVGAGI (reference sequence). The DNA of the CDR3 is TGTGCCAGCAGAGCACAGGGGGCAGGGGAAAAACTGTTTTTT. Translation: CASRAQGAGEKLFF.

The sample holds one count of this clone. This rearrangement joins TRBV7-9 to TRBJ1-4; D uncertain. The CDR3 has 16 residues. From germline, CDR1 is SEHNR and CDR2 FQNEAQ (reference sequence). The V gene lost 10 bases and the J gene lost 3 bases, with 21 bases spanning the gap. CDR3 protein: CAIRSIRFGSNEKLFF. Written as DNA, the CDR3 is TGTGCCATCAGAAGTATCAGGTTTGGGTCTAATGAAAAACTGTTTTTT.

The V and J genes are TRBV6-5 and TRBJ2-7; TRBD1 matches 11 bases. The V gene end was trimmed by 4 bases and the J gene end by 5 bases; junction bases not matched to a gene: 4. Per germline, CDR1 MNHEY and CDR2 SVGAGI. The CDR3 consists of 14 residues. As DNA, the CDR3 is TGTGCCAGCAGTTGGGACAGGGGGGCAGACGAGCAGTACTTC. Translation: CASSWDRGADEQYF.

The chain carries TRBV7-2 and TRBJ1-5; 10 nucleotides match TRBD1. The CDR3 runs 15 residues. The V gene end was trimmed by 6 bases and the J gene end by 5 bases; junction bases not matched to a gene: 7. Germline CDR1 reads SGHTA; CDR2 reads FQGNSA. The CDR3 loop is CASRPPGQGHQPQHF. CDR3 in DNA: TGTGCCAGCAGACCACCGGGACAGGGGCATCAGCCCCAGCATTTT.

This chain joins TRBV10-3 and TRBJ2-3, with D tentatively TRBD1 (7 bases). This CDR3 comprises 15 residues. Germline lookup yields CDR1 ENHRY and CDR2 SYGVKD. Trimming pared 3 bases from V and 4 bases from J, leaving 14 bases between. The CDR3 DNA follows: TGTGCCATCAGTGACCTAGACAGGGAGGCAGATACGCAGTATTTT. Its protein is CAISDLDREADTQYF.

The chain links TRBV25-1 to TRBJ2-2; perhaps TRBD2 as D (5 bases). Germline assignment: CDR1 MGHDK and CDR2 SYGVNS. CDR3 length: 14 residues. V was clipped by 2 bases and J by 1 base, with 5 bases between them. The CDR3 sequence: CASSERGNTGELFF. DNA for the CDR3: TGTGCCAGCAGTGAACGGGGGAACACCGGGGAGCTGTTTTTT.

The rearrangement links TRBV27 to TRBJ2-2; D gene uncertain. The length of the CDR3 is 17 residues. The germline V and J ends were trimmed by 2 bases and 6 bases, with 19 bases remaining between them. The germline V gene encodes CDR1 MNHEY and CDR2 SMNVEV (reference sequence). For the CDR3, the DNA is TGTGCCAGCAGTTTAAGTTTTCGCCGGGTATGGTCCGGGGAGCTGTTTTTT. This translates into CASSLSFRRVWSGELFF.

This chain connects TRBV9 to TRBJ2-3; TRBD1 might be the D (5 bases). Germline loops: CDR1 SGDLS, CDR2 YYNGEE. The V end was cut by 2 bases, the J end by 4 bases, with 8 bases between. CDR3 length equals 13 residues. The CDR3 sequence is CASSVWGADTQYF. The CDR3 coding sequence is TGTGCCAGCAGCGTTTGGGGCGCAGATACGCAGTATTTT.

The chain links TRBV6-1 to TRBJ2-3; the match to TRBD2 covers 11 bases. V was clipped by 10 bases and J by 6 bases; unmatched bases: 9. CDR1 is MNHNS, CDR2 SASEGT, per germline. The CDR3 is 14 residues long. CDR3 nucleotides: TGTGCCATCCGTAGCGGGGGGGGATCGGATACGCAGTATTTT. It encodes CAIRSGGGSDTQYF.

The chain joins TRBV28 to TRBJ1-4; D not certain. This CDR3 region has 13 residues. V was shortened by 10 bases and J by 4 bases, with 13 bases between the two germline ends. Looked up from germline, CDR1 is MDHEN and CDR2 is SYDVKM. CDR3 nucleotide sequence: TGTGCCATTAAGCGGGAGGGTAATGAAAAACTGTTTTTT. Residues: CAIKREGNEKLFF.

There are a few counts of this clone. The genes are TRBV5-3 and TRBJ2-7; 7 bases fit TRBD2. TRBV5-3 is an open reading frame, and its role is uncertain. The CDR3 totals 15 residues. V shed 0 bases and J 2 bases; nucleotides not matched to a gene: 5. The CDR3 loop reads CARSLGLAATYEQYF. The CDR3 DNA reads TGTGCCAGAAGCTTGGGTCTAGCGGCAACCTACGAGCAGTACTTC.

This chain uses TRBV25-1 with TRBJ2-5; 9 bases map to TRBD2. Trimming cost V 6 bases and J 5 bases; bases outside gene matches: 4. The germline gives CDR1 MGHDK, CDR2 SYGVNS. This CDR3 is 13 amino acids long. The CDR3 DNA sequence: TGTGCCAGCAGCGGACTAGCGAGGGAGACCCAGTACTTC. Amino acids: CASSGLARETQYF.

The V and J genes are TRBV19 and TRBJ1-1; no clear D. Trimming cost V 6 bases and J 2 bases, with 13 bases left between them. CDR3 length equals 14 residues. The germline V gene encodes CDR1 LNHDA and CDR2 SQIVND (reference sequence). The CDR3 here is CASSLQRANTEAFF. CDR3 sequence (DNA): TGTGCCAGTAGCCTACAGAGAGCAAACACTGAAGCTTTCTTT.

The chain links TRBV28 to TRBJ2-2, with 7 positions matching TRBD2. Trimming at V came to 5 bases and at J to 4 bases, leaving 13 bases not matched to a gene. The length of the CDR3 is 17 residues. Germline loops: CDR1 MDHEN, CDR2 SYDVKM. CDR3 DNA: TGTGCCAGCAGTGCCGCCCGCGCGGGAGACCTCACCGGGGAGCTGTTTTTT. This gives the protein CASSAARAGDLTGELFF.

The V gene is TRBV5-5, the J gene TRBJ2-5; maybe TRBD2 (6 bases). This CDR3 has 13 amino acids. V dropped 2 bases and J dropped 9 bases, with 14 bases sitting between them. Germline V gene data show CDR1 as SGHKS and CDR2 as YYEKEE (reference sequence). CDR3 nucleotide sequence: TGTGCCAGCAGCTTTCGCAGTGGGGAGGCCCAGTACTTC. It yields the protein CASSFRSGEAQYF.

The genes are TRBV2 and TRBJ2-2, with D maybe TRBD2 (5 bases). This CDR3 contains 15 residues. The V gene lost 4 bases and the J gene lost 7 bases, with 16 bases spanning the gap. Germline CDR1 is SNHLY and CDR2 is FYNNEI. CDR3 DNA sequence: TGTGCCAGCAGTGGGGCAGGAGGATTTGGCGGGGAGCTGTTTTTT. This gives the protein CASSGAGGFGGELFF.

The rearrangement joins TRBV7-2 to TRBJ1-2, with TRBD1 matching 8 bases. The CDR3 loop spans 15 amino acids. CDR1 SGHTA and CDR2 FQGNSA come from the germline V gene. Trimming removed 2 bases from V and 5 bases from J; junction bases left unmatched: 7. CDR3 DNA: TGTGCCAGCAGCTTATCGGCTGGACAGGGATATGGCTACACCTTC. It is translated as CASSLSAGQGYGYTF.

This chain joins TRBV28 and TRBJ2-1; TRBD1 might be the D (5 bases). The V end was cut by 5 bases, the J end by 0 bases, with 23 bases between. The CDR3 consists of 19 residues. Germline V CDR1 and CDR2: MDHEN, SYDVKM. In DNA, the CDR3 is TGTGCCAGCAGTCCTCGGACAAGATCGTTTCGCGGCTCCTACAATGAGCAGTTCTTC. This codes for CASSPRTRSFRGSYNEQFF.

The rearrangement links TRBV27 to TRBJ1-1, with 7 nucleotides matching TRBD1. This CDR3 is built from 14 residues. Germline assignment: CDR1 MNHEY and CDR2 SMNVEV (reference sequence). V shed 2 bases and J 4 bases; nucleotides not matched to a gene: 4. This CDR3 is CASSLRGQVTEAFF. In nucleotides, the CDR3 is TGTGCCAGCAGTTTAAGGGGGCAAGTCACTGAAGCTTTCTTT.

In this sample, this clone turned up once. This chain joins TRBV19 and TRBJ2-2; 8 nucleotides align to TRBD1. The CDR3 has 14 amino acids. CDR1 is LNHDA, CDR2 SQIVND, per germline (reference sequence). V dropped 1 base and J dropped 6; count of bases not matched to a gene: 1. CDR3 sequence (DNA): TGTGCCAGTAGTATAGGGACAGGGCCCGGGGAGCTGTTTTTT. It translates to CASSIGTGPGELFF.